Below are 17 T cell receptor beta chains sequenced from a single sample in a study of T cell changes during pregnancy in multiple sclerosis. Libraries were prepared by immunoSEQ multiplex PCR; TCRdb keeps only in-frame clonotypes and omits some of them. Here the sample spans around 37,000 clones, around 89% being singletons. Sequences were derived from CD8+ T cells from peripheral blood mononuclear cells, sampled in the third trimester of pregnancy. The receptors derive from a female donor with multiple sclerosis, enrolled in a pregnancy study.

A single count supports this clone. This chain connects TRBV5-4 to TRBJ2-7; tentatively, D is TRBD1 (6 bases). The length of the CDR3 is 13 residues. Trimming shortened V by 3 bases and J by 3 bases, and 10 bases separated the two germline ends. In germline, CDR1 is SGHNT, CDR2 YYREEE (reference sequence). In nucleotides, the CDR3 is TGTGCCAGCAGCTACGACAGGTACTACGAGCAGTACTTC. It is translated as CASSYDRYYEQYF.

The chain employs TRBV7-9 and TRBJ1-4; 7 positions agree with TRBD1. CDR1 is SEHNR, CDR2 FQNEAQ, per germline (reference sequence). The V gene end was trimmed by 6 bases and the J gene end by 7 bases; junction bases not matched to a gene: 5. The CDR3 has 13 residues. CDR3 bases: TGTGCCAGCAGGTTCGGGACAGTTGAAAAACTGTTTTTT. Residues: CASRFGTVEKLFF.

The chain is built from TRBV28 and TRBJ1-2; 9 nucleotides line up with TRBD1. The CDR3 spans 16 residues. V shed 4 bases, J shed 4 bases, and the junction held 10 bases outside the gene matches. In germline, CDR1 is MDHEN, CDR2 SYDVKM. The DNA for the CDR3 is TGTGCCAGCAGTTCTACGTCCGAGACAGGGGGCTATGGCTACACCTTC. Protein: CASSSTSETGGYGYTF.

The chain carries TRBV11-2 and TRBJ1-2; 11 bases agree with TRBD1. Germline trimming cut 4 bases from V and 2 bases from J; bases unmatched to any gene: 0. Germline CDR1 is SGHAT and CDR2 is FQNNGV. The CDR3 is 14 residues long. CDR3 in DNA: TGTGCCAGCAGCTGGACAGGGGGCAACTATGGCTACACCTTC. This gives the protein CASSWTGGNYGYTF.

This clone is medium-sized (0.01 to 0.1%) within its sample. The genes are TRBV9 and TRBJ1-2; D remains unclear. The CDR3 contains 12 residues. The V gene's germline CDR1 is SGDLS and CDR2 YYNGEE. Trimming stripped 2 bases from V and 7 bases from J, with 9 bases between. CDR3 in DNA: TGTGCCAGCAGCGTGGAGGATGGTGGCTACACCTTC. Translated: CASSVEDGGYTF.

The V call is TRBV30, the J call TRBJ2-7; a possible D gene is TRBD1 (5 bases). The CDR3 length is 13 residues. Germline CDR1 reads GTSNPN; CDR2 reads SVGIG (reference sequence). V dropped 7 bases and J dropped 2 bases, with 15 bases sitting between them. CDR3: CASLKGVPYEQYF. In DNA form, the CDR3 reads TGTGCCTCCCTAAAAGGGGTTCCCTACGAGCAGTACTTC.

The chain is built from TRBV6-1 and TRBJ1-5; D possibly corresponds to TRBD1 (5 bases). Germline CDR1 reads MNHNS; CDR2 reads SASEGT. V lost 4 bases and J 4 bases, leaving 17 bases between the germline ends. The CDR3 is 16 amino acids. The CDR3 DNA sequence: TGTGCCAGCAGTGGGGGGAGGCAGGATCAGAATCAGCCCCAGCATTTT. Its translation is CASSGGRQDQNQPQHF.

The gene calls are TRBV11-3 and TRBJ2-1; a weak D match, TRBD1 (5 bases). V dropped 0 bases and J dropped 4 bases, with 10 bases sitting between them. The germline V gene encodes CDR1 SGHNT and CDR2 YENEEA. This CDR3 contains 15 residues. CDR3 sequence (DNA): TGTGCCAGCAGCTTAGATTACCAGGGTTACAATGAGCAGTTCTTC. Its translation is CASSLDYQGYNEQFF. Using reference TRBV11-3 and TRBJ2-1 for the parts outside the CDR3, the full variable domain is EAGVVQSPRYKIIEKKQPVAFWCNPISGHNTLYWYLQNLGQGPELLIRYENEEAVDDSQLPKDRFSAERLKGVDSTLKIQPAELGDSAVYLCASSLDYQGYNEQFFGPGTRLTVL.

The rearrangement joins TRBV27 to TRBJ2-7, with a tentative D call TRBD1 (6 bases). Germline CDR1 and CDR2: MNHEY and SMNVEV (reference sequence). The CDR3 totals 15 residues. Deletions cut 5 bases from V and 1 base from J, with 15 bases between. The CDR3, as DNA: TGTGCCAGCAGTCCCACAGGGTTCGGGTCCTACGAGCAGTACTTC. Translating it yields CASSPTGFGSYEQYF.

V is TRBV5-1 and J is TRBJ2-1; tentatively, D is TRBD1 (6 bases). The CDR3 is made up of 13 amino acids. Germline V gives CDR1 SGHRS, CDR2 YFSETQ. V was trimmed by 2 bases and J by 10 bases, leaving 13 bases between them. The CDR3 DNA follows: TGCGCCAGCAGCTTTGGGGGCCTAAGGGAGCAGTTCTTC. This sequence encodes CASSFGGLREQFF. Full variable domain (outside the CDR3, taken from reference TRBV5-1 and TRBJ2-1): KAGVTQTPRYLIKTRGQQVTLSCSPISGHRSVSWYQQTPGQGLQFLFEYFSETQRNKGNFPGRFSGRQFSNSRSEMNVSTLELGDSALYLCASSFGGLREQFFGPGTRLTVL.

The rearrangement joins TRBV2 to TRBJ2-7; TRBD1 aligns across 7 bases. CDR1 is SNHLY, CDR2 FYNNEI, per germline. The CDR3 consists of 13 residues. V shed 8 bases and J 4 bases; nucleotides not matched to a gene: 8. CDR3 DNA: TGTGCCAGCGAGGGACAGAGACTTTACGAGCAGTACTTC. Encoded protein: CASEGQRLYEQYF. Full variable domain (remainder filled in from reference TRBV2 and TRBJ2-7): EPEVTQTPSHQVTQMGQEVILRCVPISNHLYFYWYRQILGQKVEFLVSFYNNEISEKSEIFDDQFSVERPDGSNFTLKIRSTKLEDSAMYFCASEGQRLYEQYFGPGTRLTVT.

This chain links TRBV5-8 with TRBJ2-1; D is undetermined. Looked up from germline, CDR1 is SGHTS and CDR2 is YDEGEE. Between the trimmed V and J ends, which lost 8 bases and 0 bases, there was a span of 12 bases. This CDR3 comprises 14 residues. CDR3 bases: TGTGCCAGTCGCTTTGAGAGCTCCTACAATGAGCAGTTCTTC. Amino acid sequence: CASRFESSYNEQFF.

CDR3 sequence reads: CASSRGTGSNYGYTF. CDR3 nucleotide sequence: TGCGCCAGCAGCCGCGGGACAGGTTCTAACTATGGCTACACCTTC. The J gene is TRBJ1-2, the V gene TRBV4-1; 8 positions agree with TRBD1. Germline CDR1 reads MGHRA; CDR2 reads YSYEKL. The J segment lost 0 bases and the V segment lost 4 bases, leaving 4 bases of the junction unmatched. The CDR3 sequence is 15 residues long.

This clone was seen just once. The chain carries TRBV7-6 and TRBJ1-5; unclear D gene. Germline CDR1 reads SGHVS; CDR2 reads FNYEAQ. The CDR3 runs 15 residues. V was cut by 0 bases and J by 7 bases, with 13 bases left in between. DNA of the CDR3: TGTGCCAGCAGCTTAGCCGGAGGGTTAGGACAGCCCCAGCATTTT. This sequence encodes CASSLAGGLGQPQHF.

V usage is TRBV29-1 and J usage is TRBJ1-1; TRBD1 might be the D (5 bases). V shed 4 bases and J shed 4 bases, with 16 bases lying between them. The CDR3 has 14 amino acids. Germline V gene lookup returns CDR1 SQVTM and CDR2 ANQGSEA. CDR3 amino acids: CSVGGPVWSTEAFF. DNA of the CDR3: TGCAGCGTTGGGGGCCCGGTTTGGAGCACTGAAGCTTTCTTT.

The chain links TRBV7-6 to TRBJ1-5, with TRBD1 identical over 7 bases. V shed 2 bases and J 7 bases; nucleotides not matched to a gene: 2. Germline CDR1 is SGHVS and CDR2 is FNYEAQ. The CDR3 sequence is 13 residues long. The CDR3 region is CASSLRGGQPQHF. The CDR3, as DNA: TGTGCCAGCAGCTTAAGAGGGGGCCAGCCCCAGCATTTT. Looking up the rest from reference TRBV7-6 and TRBJ1-5 gives the full variable domain: GAGVSQSPRYKVTKRGQDVALRCDPISGHVSLYWYRQALGQGPEFLTYFNYEAQQDKSGLPNDRFSAERPEGSISTLTIQRTEQRDSAMYRCASSLRGGQPQHFGDGTRLSIL.

The V gene is TRBV15, the J gene TRBJ2-3; 9 bases are a match to TRBD1. Germline values: CDR1 LNHNV, CDR2 YYDKDF (reference sequence). Unmatched junction bases numbered 5, after V lost 2 bases and J lost 2 bases. The length of the CDR3 is 16 residues. The CDR3 DNA is TGTGCCACCAGCAGATTTAGGACAGGGGTCACAGATACGCAGTATTTT. Translated: CATSRFRTGVTDTQYF.